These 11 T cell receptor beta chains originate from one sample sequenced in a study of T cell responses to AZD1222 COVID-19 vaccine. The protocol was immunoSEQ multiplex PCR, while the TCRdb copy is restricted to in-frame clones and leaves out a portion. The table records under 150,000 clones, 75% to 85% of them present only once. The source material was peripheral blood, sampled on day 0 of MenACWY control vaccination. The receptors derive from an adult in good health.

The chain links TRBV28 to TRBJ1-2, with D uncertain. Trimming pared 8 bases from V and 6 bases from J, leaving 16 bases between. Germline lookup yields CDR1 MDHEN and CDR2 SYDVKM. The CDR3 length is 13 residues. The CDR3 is CASQLSPRDGYTF. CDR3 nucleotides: TGTGCCAGCCAACTTTCCCCTCGGGATGGCTACACCTTC.

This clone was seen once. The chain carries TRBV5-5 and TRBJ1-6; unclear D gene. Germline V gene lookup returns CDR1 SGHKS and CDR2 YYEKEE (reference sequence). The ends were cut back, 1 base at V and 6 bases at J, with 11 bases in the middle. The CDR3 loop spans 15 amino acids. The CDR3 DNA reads TGTGCCAGCAGCTTGAAAGACATTCCTAATTCACCCCTCCACTTT. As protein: CASSLKDIPNSPLHF. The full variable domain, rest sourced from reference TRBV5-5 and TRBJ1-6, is DAGVTQSPTHLIKTRGQQVTLRCSPISGHKSVSWYQQVLGQGPQFIFQYYEKEERGRGNFPDRFSARQFPNYSSELNVNALLLGDSALYLCASSLKDIPNSPLHFGNGTRLTVT.

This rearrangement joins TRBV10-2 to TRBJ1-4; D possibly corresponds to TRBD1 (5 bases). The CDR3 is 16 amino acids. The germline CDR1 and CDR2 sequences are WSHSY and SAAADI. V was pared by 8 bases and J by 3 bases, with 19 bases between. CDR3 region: CASCRQFPTANEKLFF. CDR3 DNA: TGCGCCAGCTGCCGACAGTTTCCTACAGCTAATGAAAAACTGTTTTTT.

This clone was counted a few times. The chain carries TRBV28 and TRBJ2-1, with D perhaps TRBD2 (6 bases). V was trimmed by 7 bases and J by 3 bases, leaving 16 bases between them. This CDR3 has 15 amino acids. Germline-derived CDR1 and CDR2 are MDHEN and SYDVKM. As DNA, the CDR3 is TGTGCCAGCAATACCGGGGGACGGGTCTACAATGAGCAGTTCTTC. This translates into CASNTGGRVYNEQFF.

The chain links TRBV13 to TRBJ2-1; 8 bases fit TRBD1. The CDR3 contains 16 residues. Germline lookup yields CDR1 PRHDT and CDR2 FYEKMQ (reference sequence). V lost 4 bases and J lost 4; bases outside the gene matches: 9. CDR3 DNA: TGTGCCAGCAGCTCTCAGGACAGGGCGGGATACAATGAGCAGTTCTTC. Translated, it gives CASSSQDRAGYNEQFF.

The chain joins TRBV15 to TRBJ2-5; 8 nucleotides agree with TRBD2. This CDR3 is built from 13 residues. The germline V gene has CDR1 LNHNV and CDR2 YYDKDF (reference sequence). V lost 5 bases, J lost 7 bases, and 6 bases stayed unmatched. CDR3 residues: CATSPGGLVTQYF. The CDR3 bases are TGTGCCACCAGCCCGGGGGGGTTGGTGACCCAGTACTTC.

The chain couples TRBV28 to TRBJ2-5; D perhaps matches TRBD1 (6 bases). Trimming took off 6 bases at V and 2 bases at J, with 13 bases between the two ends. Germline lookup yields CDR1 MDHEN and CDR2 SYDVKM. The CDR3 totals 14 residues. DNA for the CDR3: TGTGCCAGCAGCTCTACAGGGAAGCAAGAGACCCAGTACTTC. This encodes CASSSTGKQETQYF.

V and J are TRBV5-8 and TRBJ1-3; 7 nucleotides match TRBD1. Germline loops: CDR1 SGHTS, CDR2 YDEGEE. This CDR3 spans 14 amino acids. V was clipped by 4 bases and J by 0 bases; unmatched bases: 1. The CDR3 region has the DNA TGTGCCAGCAGCGGGACAGTCTCTGGAAACACCATATATTTT. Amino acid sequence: CASSGTVSGNTIYF.

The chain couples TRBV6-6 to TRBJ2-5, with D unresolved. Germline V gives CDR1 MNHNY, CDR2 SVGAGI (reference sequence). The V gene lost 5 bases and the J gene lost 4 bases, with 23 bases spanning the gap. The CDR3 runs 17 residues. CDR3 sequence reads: CASSRTVAPRNRETQYF. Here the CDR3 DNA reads TGTGCCAGCAGTCGGACGGTGGCCCCACGTAATAGAGAGACCCAGTACTTC.

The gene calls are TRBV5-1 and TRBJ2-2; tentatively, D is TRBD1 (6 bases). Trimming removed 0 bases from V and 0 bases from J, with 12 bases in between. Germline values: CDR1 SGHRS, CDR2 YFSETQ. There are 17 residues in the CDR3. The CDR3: CASSLGTANANTGELFF. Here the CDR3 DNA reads TGCGCCAGCAGCTTGGGGACAGCCAACGCGAACACCGGGGAGCTGTTTTTT.

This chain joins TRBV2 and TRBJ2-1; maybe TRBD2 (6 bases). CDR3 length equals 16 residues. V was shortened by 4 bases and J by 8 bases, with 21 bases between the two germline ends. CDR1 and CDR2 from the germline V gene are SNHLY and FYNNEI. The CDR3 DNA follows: TGTGCCAGCAGTGGGGACGAGGGGACTGGAGCCGATGAGCAGTTCTTC. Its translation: CASSGDEGTGADEQFF.